Below, 3 T cell receptor beta chains from the same sample are listed, as sequenced in a study of T cells in Graves' hyperthyroidism and ophthalmopathy. It was RNA transcripts that yielded the amplified TCR beta CDR3 regions. Researchers ran a first-round RT-PCR on the TCR CDR3 using the HTBI primer set. One entry per CDR3 protein results from TCRdb running MiXCR on the multiplex PCR reads. The sample yields some 490,000 distinct CDR3 sequences, roughly 23% seen once. Sequencing was performed on blood. These receptors were obtained from a woman in her 70s with Graves' ophthalmopathy.

Only a few counts were recorded for this clonotype. The chain employs TRBV7-2 and TRBJ1-6; D gene unclear. Germline CDR1 reads SGHTA; CDR2 reads FQGNSA. The CDR3 is 13 residues long. V was shortened by 5 bases and J by 7 bases, with 9 bases between the two germline ends. DNA of the CDR3: TGTGCCAGCAGCACCGCCCCGAATTCACCCCTCCACTTT. Its protein product is CASSTAPNSPLHF.

Turning to this clonotype: A much larger clone lies a single base off, so this may be a read error. This rearrangement joins TRBV28 to TRBJ2-1; 13 bases are shared with TRBD2. CDR3 size: 16 residues. Per germline, CDR1 MDHEN and CDR2 SYDVKM. The CDR3 region has the DNA TGTGCCAGCAGGGGACTAGCGGGAATCTTCTACAATGAGCAGCTCTTC. The encoded protein is CASRGLAGIFYNEQLF.

The chain employs TRBV20-1 and TRBJ2-7, with D maybe TRBD2 (5 bases). The CDR3 spans 14 residues. Trimming took 6 bases from V and 4 from J, leaving 19 bases between them. Germline V gives CDR1 DFQATT, CDR2 SNEGSKA (reference sequence). The CDR3 is CSALGSRRRYEQYF. The DNA of the CDR3 is TGCAGTGCCCTGGGGAGCAGGAGGAGATACGAGCAGTACTTC.